Shown below are 23 T cell receptor beta chains from a single sample sequenced in a study of T cells in localized non-small cell lung cancer. Repertoires were generated with immunoSEQ multiplex PCR, while TCRdb's copy carries only in-frame clones and drops some. The sample lists 25,000 or so clones, around 86% occurring once. This sample comprised peripheral blood, obtained before any cancer treatment. The origin of the receptors is a woman aged 40-70 years with stage I lung adenocarcinoma.

CDR3 sequence: CATQGSSYNEQFF. DNA of the CDR3: TGTGCCACTCAGGGAAGCTCCTACAATGAGCAGTTCTTC. The chain employs TRBV6-5 and TRBJ2-1; TRBD1 is a possible D gene (5 bases). The CDR3 is 13 amino acids. Germline values: CDR1 MNHEY, CDR2 SVGAGI. V shed 10 bases and J shed 0 bases, with 10 bases lying between them.

The chain is built from TRBV10-1 and TRBJ1-1, with D unclear. CDR3 size: 10 residues. Germline CDR1 and CDR2: WNHNN and SYGVQD (reference sequence). The V end lost 2 bases, the J end lost 10 bases, and 5 bases lay between the germline ends. The CDR3 loop is CASSEGRAFF. The CDR3 DNA reads as TGCGCCAGCAGTGAGGGGCGAGCTTTCTTT.

The V and J genes are TRBV12-5 and TRBJ2-3; tentative D call: TRBD2 (5 bases). Germline lookup yields CDR1 LGHNT and CDR2 FRNRAP. The CDR3 is made up of 17 amino acids. V shed 2 bases and J shed 9 bases, with 24 bases lying between them. This CDR3 is CASGLPPDLRRPGTQYF. The CDR3 DNA is TGTGCTAGTGGTTTGCCACCCGACCTCCGGCGACCGGGGACGCAGTATTTT.

This clone occurred a few times. The chain joins TRBV5-6 to TRBJ1-2; D is perhaps TRBD1 (6 bases). V gave up 2 bases and J gave up 8 bases, with 13 bases separating them. The CDR3 extends over 13 amino acids. The germline V gene encodes CDR1 SGHDT and CDR2 YYEEEE. For the CDR3, the DNA is TGTGCCAGCAGCTTCGGAGGGGGATTCGGCTACACCTTC. Its translation is CASSFGGGFGYTF.

The V and J genes are TRBV11-3 and TRBJ2-3, with D possibly TRBD1 on 7 matching bases. The CDR3 consists of 14 residues. The V gene lost 5 bases and the J gene lost 1 base, with 10 bases spanning the gap. The germline gives CDR1 SGHNT, CDR2 YENEEA. This chain's CDR3 is CASSRRGGTDTQYF. The CDR3, as DNA: TGTGCCAGCAGCCGCAGGGGGGGCACAGATACGCAGTATTTT.

The chain combines TRBV5-1 with TRBJ1-4; tentative D call: TRBD1 (5 bases). This CDR3 is built from 14 residues. V was pared by 2 bases and J by 8 bases, with 13 bases between. CDR1 and CDR2 from the germline V gene are SGHRS and YFSETQ. The CDR3 spells CASSFDRPDEKLFF. CDR3 nucleotide sequence: TGCGCCAGCAGCTTTGACAGACCAGACGAAAAACTGTTTTTT. Filled out from reference TRBV5-1 and TRBJ1-4, the complete variable domain reads KAGVTQTPRYLIKTRGQQVTLSCSPISGHRSVSWYQQTPGQGLQFLFEYFSETQRNKGNFPGRFSGRQFSNSRSEMNVSTLELGDSALYLCASSFDRPDEKLFFGSGTQLSVL.

The chain has TRBV2 and TRBJ2-7, with TRBD2 identical over 13 bases. Germline V gene sequence: CDR1 SNHLY, CDR2 FYNNEI. There are 15 residues in the CDR3. Germline trimming cut 5 bases from V and 4 bases from J; bases unmatched to any gene: 5. The CDR3 nucleotides are TGTGCCAGCAGTAAACGGACTAGCGGGGGTTACGAGCAGTACTTC. Amino acids: CASSKRTSGGYEQYF.

This clone was seen a single time. V and J are TRBV5-5 and TRBJ1-2; D is possibly TRBD1 (5 bases). V was cut by 4 bases and J by 2 bases, with 12 bases left in between. The CDR3 totals 14 residues. CDR1 and CDR2 from the germline V gene are SGHKS and YYEKEE (reference sequence). The DNA for the CDR3 is TGTGCCAGCAGCCCTTCCCGGGACAACTATGGCTACACCTTC. This codes for CASSPSRDNYGYTF.

The chain couples TRBV15 to TRBJ2-5; 8 bases align to TRBD1. This CDR3 has 15 amino acids. Trimming took 3 bases from V and 5 from J; bases not matched to a gene: 8. Germline CDR1 is LNHNV and CDR2 is YYDKDF (reference sequence). The DNA for the CDR3 is TGTGCCACCAGCAGCGGGACAGGAGTAGTGGAGACCCAGTACTTC. It codes for CATSSGTGVVETQYF.

V is TRBV21-1 and J is TRBJ1-1. TRBV21-1 is tagged as a pseudogene. The CDR3 consists of 16 residues. Here the CDR3 reads CASRRLPARVGTEAFF. The CDR3 DNA reads as TGTGCCAGCAGGAGGCTACCGGCCAGAGTGGGGACTGAAGCTTTCTTT.

The V call is TRBV7-8, the J call TRBJ2-6, with D maybe TRBD2 (6 bases). Between the trimmed V and J ends, which lost 5 bases and 0 bases, there was a span of 14 bases. There are 17 residues in the CDR3. Per germline, CDR1 SGHVS and CDR2 FQNEAQ. CDR3 nucleotide sequence: TGTGCCAGCAGCCCCCGGGACTTTGGCTCTGGGGCCAACGTCCTGACTTTC. Amino acid sequence: CASSPRDFGSGANVLTF.

Concerning this clone: Other DNA sequences from this sample encode an identical CDR3 as well. The chain combines TRBV30 with TRBJ1-2; D not resolved. V lost 7 bases, J lost 10 bases, and 16 bases lay in between. CDR3 length equals 11 residues. In germline, CDR1 is GTSNPN, CDR2 SVGIG (reference sequence). In DNA, the CDR3 is TGTGCCTTGGAGTCGAGAGGCATCTACACCTTC. Translation: CALESRGIYTF.

This clone came up once. This chain links TRBV7-8 with TRBJ2-1, with TRBD2 as a possible D gene (5 bases). V lost 2 bases and J lost 0, with 8 bases in between. The CDR3 is 15 amino acids. Germline V gene sequence: CDR1 SGHVS, CDR2 FQNEAQ. The CDR3 DNA sequence: TGTGCCAGCAGCTTAAAAGAGGGCTCCTACAATGAGCAGTTCTTC. Its protein is CASSLKEGSYNEQFF.

This chain's CDR3 is CASSVVIGNEQFF. CDR3 DNA: TGTGCCAGCAGCGTAGTGATAGGCAATGAGCAGTTCTTC. V and J are TRBV9 and TRBJ2-1; no reliable D call. V lost 0 bases and J 6 bases, leaving 7 bases between the germline ends. Germline V gene sequence: CDR1 SGDLS, CDR2 YYNGEE. There are 13 residues in the CDR3.

J is TRBJ1-3 and V is TRBV6-5; D remains ambiguous. CDR1 and CDR2 (germline): MNHEY, SVGAGI. The CDR3 runs to 15 residues. Trimming removed 0 bases from V and 0 bases from J, with 6 bases in between. Here the CDR3 DNA reads TGTGCCAGCAGTTACTCTGGAGACTCTGGAAACACCATATATTTT. Its protein product is CASSYSGDSGNTIYF.

The CDR3: CASSGQLHEKLFF. CDR3 nucleotide sequence: TGTGCCAGCAGTGGTCAGCTTCATGAAAAACTGTTTTTT. The chain joins TRBV25-1 to TRBJ1-4; D remains unclear. The CDR3 extends over 13 amino acids. Trimming removed 4 bases at V and 6 bases at J, with 9 bases between. CDR1 MGHDK and CDR2 SYGVNS come from the germline V gene.

The genes are TRBV7-2 and TRBJ1-2; 7 bases agree with TRBD1. The germline V gene has CDR1 SGHTA and CDR2 FQGNSA. V lost 5 bases, J lost 10 bases, and 19 bases stayed unmatched. The CDR3 runs 16 residues. CDR3 sequence: CASSIGPQLLGTDYTF. The CDR3, as DNA: TGTGCCAGCAGCATAGGTCCGCAGCTTTTAGGGACAGACTACACCTTC.

This sequence joins TRBV7-3 and TRBJ2-7, with D uncertain. The ends were cut back, 5 bases at V and 2 bases at J, with 7 bases in the middle. From germline, CDR1 is SGHTA and CDR2 FQGTGA. CDR3 length: 12 residues. The CDR3 DNA follows: TGTGCCAGCAGCCTCCGCCCCTACGAGCAGTACTTC. Translating gives CASSLRPYEQYF.

J is TRBJ1-2 and V is TRBV27; 7 bases are a match to TRBD1. The CDR3 spans 13 residues. Germline CDR1 and CDR2: MNHEY and SMNVEV (reference sequence). J lost 7 bases, V lost 6 bases, and 8 bases had no gene match. CDR3 region: CASRQTGRGGYTF. CDR3 in DNA: TGTGCCAGCAGACAGACAGGGAGGGGTGGCTACACCTTC.

The J gene is TRBJ2-2, the V gene TRBV2; D gene ambiguous. With 4 bases removed from V and 4 bases from J, the gap between germline ends came to 13 bases. Germline V gives CDR1 SNHLY, CDR2 FYNNEI. This CDR3 is 15 amino acids long. The CDR3 sequence: CASSVLGSGTGELFF. CDR3 nucleotides: TGTGCCAGCAGTGTCTTAGGGTCAGGCACCGGGGAGCTGTTTTTT.

The chain employs TRBV19 and TRBJ2-7; D possibly corresponds to TRBD1 (6 bases). The germline V and J ends were trimmed by 5 bases and 7 bases, with 12 bases remaining between them. The CDR3 is 12 residues long. CDR1 LNHDA and CDR2 SQIVND come from the germline V gene (reference sequence). The CDR3 region is CASSPNRVEQYF. The CDR3 region has the DNA TGTGCCAGTAGTCCGAACAGGGTTGAGCAGTACTTC.

The V gene is TRBV2, the J gene TRBJ2-2, with 15 bases aligning to TRBD2. The V gene end was trimmed by 6 bases and the J gene end by 7 bases; junction bases not matched to a gene: 9. In germline, CDR1 is SNHLY, CDR2 FYNNEI. This CDR3 has 17 amino acids. As DNA, the CDR3 is TGTGCCAGCAGGATGGGACTAGCGGGGGGAGCAGGCGGGGAGCTGTTTTTT. As protein: CASRMGLAGGAGGELFF.

The chain is built from TRBV15 and TRBJ2-6, with D possibly matching TRBD2 (6 bases). CDR1 is LNHNV, CDR2 YYDKDF, per germline (reference sequence). This CDR3 contains 18 residues. Trimming took off 0 bases at V and 1 base at J, with 13 bases between the two ends. CDR3 amino acids: CATSRDRKGTSGANVLTF. DNA of the CDR3: TGTGCCACCAGCAGAGATCGAAAAGGGACTTCTGGGGCCAACGTCCTGACTTTC.